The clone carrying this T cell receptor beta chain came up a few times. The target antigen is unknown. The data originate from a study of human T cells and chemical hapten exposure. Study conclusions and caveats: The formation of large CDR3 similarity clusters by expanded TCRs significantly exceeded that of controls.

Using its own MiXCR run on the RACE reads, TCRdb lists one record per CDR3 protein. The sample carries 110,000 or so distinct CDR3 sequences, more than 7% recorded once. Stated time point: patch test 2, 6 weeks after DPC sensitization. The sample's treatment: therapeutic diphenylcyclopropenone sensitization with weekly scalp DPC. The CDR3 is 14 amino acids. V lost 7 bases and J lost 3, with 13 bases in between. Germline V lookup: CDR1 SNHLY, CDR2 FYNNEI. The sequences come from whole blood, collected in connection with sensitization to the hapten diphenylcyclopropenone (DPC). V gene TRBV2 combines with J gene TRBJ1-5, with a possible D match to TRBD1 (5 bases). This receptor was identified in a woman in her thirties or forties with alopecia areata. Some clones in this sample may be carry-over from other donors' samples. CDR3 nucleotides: TGTGCCAGCACCCGGGGGGGATTCAATCAGCCCCAGCATTTT. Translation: CASTRGGFNQPQHF.